The 14 T cell receptor beta chains presented below share a single source sample, sequenced in a study of cytotoxic CD8 clonotypes in ibrutinib-treated CLL. The table came from immunoSEQ multiplex PCR; TCRdb's copy has only in-frame clones and leaves some out. Counted here are approximately 150,000 clones, approximately 84% occurring once; the ten biggest clones make up 3.5% to 5.5%. This specimen consisted of PBMCs, obtained after 24 months of ibrutinib treatment. All receptors come from a human donor with chronic lymphocytic leukemia.

The genes are TRBV29-1 and TRBJ2-7; D remains ambiguous. V lost 6 bases and J lost 3, with 6 bases in between. The CDR3 extends over 10 amino acids. CDR1 and CDR2 from the germline V gene are SQVTM and ANQGSEA. The CDR3 loop reads CSVIIYEQYF. In DNA, the CDR3 is TGCAGCGTGATTATCTACGAGCAGTACTTC.

The chain joins TRBV6-6 to TRBJ2-7; D gene unclear. CDR1 and CDR2 from the germline V gene are MNHNY and SVGAGI (reference sequence). V gave up 4 bases and J gave up 3 bases, with 16 bases separating them. This CDR3 is built from 15 residues. The CDR3 loop is CASSSPTLSGYEQYF. As DNA, the CDR3 is TGTGCCAGCAGTTCGCCGACCCTATCGGGCTACGAGCAGTACTTC.

V is TRBV6-6 and J is TRBJ2-5; weak D call: TRBD2 (6 bases). V dropped 5 bases and J dropped 1 base, with 17 bases sitting between them. CDR1 is MNHNY, CDR2 SVGAGI, per germline (reference sequence). The CDR3 runs to 16 residues. The CDR3 bases are TGTGCCAGCAGTATGGGCCTAGCGATAGGCCAAGAGACCCAGTACTTC. This gives the protein CASSMGLAIGQETQYF.

The chain has TRBV18 and TRBJ1-4; D is undetermined. This CDR3 spans 13 amino acids. Trimming left V 7 bases short and J 8 bases short, with 14 bases between. Germline V CDR1 and CDR2: KGHSH, LQKENI. Written as DNA, the CDR3 is TGTGCCAGCTTATCCGTGTCCGGCGAAAAACTGTTTTTT. Residues: CASLSVSGEKLFF.

This clone has only one observation. The CDR3 loop reads CASSQTGIPIRSTEAFF. The CDR3 DNA reads as TGCGCCAGCAGCCAAACCGGGATCCCTATTAGGAGCACTGAAGCTTTCTTT. The rearrangement joins TRBV4-3 to TRBJ1-1; D is uncertain. Germline V gene sequence: CDR1 LGHNA, CDR2 YSLEER. V was trimmed by 2 bases and J by 4 bases, leaving 20 bases between them. CDR3 length equals 17 residues.

The V call is TRBV6-5, the J call TRBJ1-5, with a possible D match to TRBD1 (5 bases). CDR1 MNHEY and CDR2 SVGAGI come from the germline V gene. The ends were cut back, 6 bases at V and 4 bases at J, with 16 bases in the middle. The CDR3 is 15 residues long. This CDR3 is CASSRAFTGNQPQHF. DNA of the CDR3: TGTGCCAGCAGCAGGGCCTTCACAGGAAATCAGCCCCAGCATTTT.

This sequence joins TRBV2 and TRBJ2-7; D not resolved. This CDR3 contains 12 residues. V gave up 7 bases and J gave up 8 bases, with 15 bases separating them. Germline V gene data show CDR1 as SNHLY and CDR2 as FYNNEI. This CDR3 reads CASTRRATKQYF. The CDR3 DNA follows: TGTGCCAGCACCAGACGAGCTACGAAGCAGTACTTC.

V usage is TRBV2 and J usage is TRBJ2-5; D might be TRBD1 (6 bases). V lost 8 bases, J lost 1 base, and 11 bases lay in between. CDR1 SNHLY and CDR2 FYNNEI come from the germline V gene. The CDR3 extends over 13 amino acids. Written as DNA, the CDR3 is TGTGCCAGCCCCCAGACAGGCCAAGAGACCCAGTACTTC. Residues: CASPQTGQETQYF. The whole variable domain, filled in from reference TRBV2 and TRBJ2-5, reads EPEVTQTPSHQVTQMGQEVILRCVPISNHLYFYWYRQILGQKVEFLVSFYNNEISEKSEIFDDQFSVERPDGSNFTLKIRSTKLEDSAMYFCASPQTGQETQYFGPGTRLLVL.

The chain recombines TRBV6-1 with TRBJ1-4; 7 bases are a match to TRBD1. Germline-derived CDR1 and CDR2 are MNHNS and SASEGT. There are 15 residues in the CDR3. J gave up 8 bases and V 4 bases, and 10 bases lay outside the gene matches. The CDR3 nucleotides are TGTGCCAGCAGTGTAAACAGGGGATTTGTGGAAAAACTGTTTTTT. Its protein product is CASSVNRGFVEKLFF.

The chain has TRBV12-5 and TRBJ2-3; the D call may be TRBD1 or TRBD2 (5 bases each). This CDR3 region has 12 residues. The V gene lost 4 bases and the J gene lost 6 bases, with 8 bases spanning the gap. Germline V CDR1 and CDR2: LGHNT, FRNRAP. CDR3: CASGYGDDTQYF. As DNA, the CDR3 is TGTGCTAGTGGTTACGGGGACGATACGCAGTATTTT.

The chain links TRBV18 to TRBJ1-4; 9 nucleotides agree with TRBD1. The CDR3 is 17 amino acids. Germline CDR1 and CDR2: KGHSH and LQKENI. V was clipped by 3 bases and J by 2 bases; unmatched bases: 7. CDR3: CASSPRGQGSTNEKLFF. In DNA form, the CDR3 reads TGTGCCAGCTCACCGCGGGGACAGGGTTCTACTAATGAAAAACTGTTTTTT.

The chain carries TRBV9 and TRBJ2-3, with D maybe TRBD1 (5 bases). The CDR3 is 15 amino acids. Germline V lookup: CDR1 SGDLS, CDR2 YYNGEE. Deletions cut 0 bases from V and 4 bases from J, with 12 bases between. The CDR3 DNA reads as TGTGCCAGCAGCGTAGGTGACAGACCACCAGATACGCAGTATTTT. This translates into CASSVGDRPPDTQYF.

The chain links TRBV18 to TRBJ2-7, with D perhaps TRBD2 (6 bases). Germline V gene lookup returns CDR1 KGHSH and CDR2 LQKENI. The CDR3 totals 14 residues. Trimming cost V 1 base and J 5 bases, with 12 bases left between them. Here the CDR3 DNA reads TGTGCCAGCTCACCACGGACAAGGGAGGACGAGCAGTACTTC. It encodes CASSPRTREDEQYF. Based on the CDR3 plus reference TRBV18 and TRBJ2-7, the full variable domain is NAGVMQNPRHLVRRRGQEARLRCSPMKGHSHVYWYRQLPEEGLKFMVYLQKENIIDESGMPKERFSAEFPKEGPSILRIQQVVRGDSAAYFCASSPRTREDEQYFGPGTRLTVT.

This clone was observed a few times. The genes are TRBV14 and TRBJ2-6; 8 bases line up with TRBD1. CDR3 size: 20 residues. Germline loops: CDR1 SGHDN, CDR2 FVKESK. J lost 0 bases, V lost 3 bases, and 13 bases had no gene match. For the CDR3, the DNA is TGTGCCAGCAGCCAGTTTCGGGACAGGATGTGGCCCTCTGGGGCCAACGTCCTGACTTTC. Translating it yields CASSQFRDRMWPSGANVLTF.